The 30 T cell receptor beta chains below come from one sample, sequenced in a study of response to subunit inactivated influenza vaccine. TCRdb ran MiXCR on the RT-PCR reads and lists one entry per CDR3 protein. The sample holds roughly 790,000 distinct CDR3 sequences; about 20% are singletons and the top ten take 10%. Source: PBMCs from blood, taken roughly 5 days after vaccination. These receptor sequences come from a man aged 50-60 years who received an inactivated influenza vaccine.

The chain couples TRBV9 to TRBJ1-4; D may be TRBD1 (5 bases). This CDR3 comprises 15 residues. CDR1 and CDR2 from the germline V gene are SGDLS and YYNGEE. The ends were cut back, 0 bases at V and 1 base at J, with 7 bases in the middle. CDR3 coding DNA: TGTGCCAGCAGCGTAGGAGGGGAAACTAATGAAAAACTGTTTTTT. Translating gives CASSVGGETNEKLFF.

This CDR3 is CASRKTGIPEAFF. The CDR3 bases are TGTGCCAGCAGGAAGACAGGGATCCCTGAAGCTTTCTTT. The chain links TRBV6-1 to TRBJ1-1; TRBD1 aligns across 7 bases. The germline CDR1 and CDR2 sequences are MNHNS and SASEGT. CDR3 length equals 13 residues. V trimming: 6 bases; J trimming: 6 bases; junction bases outside the gene matches: 7.

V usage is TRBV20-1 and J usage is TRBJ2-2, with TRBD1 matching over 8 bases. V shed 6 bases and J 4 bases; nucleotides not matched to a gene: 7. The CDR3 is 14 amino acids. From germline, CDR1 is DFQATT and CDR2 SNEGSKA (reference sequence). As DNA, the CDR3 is TGCAGTGCCAAACAGGGGGGAAGCACCGGGGAGCTGTTTTTT. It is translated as CSAKQGGSTGELFF.

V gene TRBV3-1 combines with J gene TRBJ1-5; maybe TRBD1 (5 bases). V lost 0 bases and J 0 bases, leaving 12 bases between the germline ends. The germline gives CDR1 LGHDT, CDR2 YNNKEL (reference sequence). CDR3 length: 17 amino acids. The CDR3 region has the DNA TGTGCCAGCAGCCAAGACGGCGGGAGGGGTAGCAATCAGCCCCAGCATTTT. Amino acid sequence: CASSQDGGRGSNQPQHF.

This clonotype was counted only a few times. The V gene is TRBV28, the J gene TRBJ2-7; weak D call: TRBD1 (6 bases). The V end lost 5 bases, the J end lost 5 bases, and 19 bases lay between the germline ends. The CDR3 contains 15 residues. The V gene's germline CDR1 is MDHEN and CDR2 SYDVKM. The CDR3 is CASSPFDRPRDEQYF. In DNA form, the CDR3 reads TGTGCCAGCAGTCCCTTCGACAGGCCTCGGGACGAGCAGTACTTC.

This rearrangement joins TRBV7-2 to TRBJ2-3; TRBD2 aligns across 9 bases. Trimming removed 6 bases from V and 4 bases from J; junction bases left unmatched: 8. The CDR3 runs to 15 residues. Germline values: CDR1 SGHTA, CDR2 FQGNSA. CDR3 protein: CASSLSSGSPDTQYF. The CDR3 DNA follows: TGTGCCAGCAGTTTAAGTAGCGGGAGCCCAGATACGCAGTATTTT.

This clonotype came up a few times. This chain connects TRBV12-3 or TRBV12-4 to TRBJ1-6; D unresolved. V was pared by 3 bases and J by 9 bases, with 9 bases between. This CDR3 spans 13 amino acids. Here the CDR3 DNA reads TGTGCCAGCAGTTTCGCTGGTACTTCACCCCTCCACTTT. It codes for CASSFAGTSPLHF.

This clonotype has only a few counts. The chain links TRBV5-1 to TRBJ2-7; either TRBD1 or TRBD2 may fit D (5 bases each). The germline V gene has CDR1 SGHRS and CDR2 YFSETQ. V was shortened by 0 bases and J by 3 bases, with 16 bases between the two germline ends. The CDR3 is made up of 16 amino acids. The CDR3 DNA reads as TGCGCCAGCAGCTTGGCCCTAACCGGGACGGACTACGAGCAGTACTTC. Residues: CASSLALTGTDYEQYF.

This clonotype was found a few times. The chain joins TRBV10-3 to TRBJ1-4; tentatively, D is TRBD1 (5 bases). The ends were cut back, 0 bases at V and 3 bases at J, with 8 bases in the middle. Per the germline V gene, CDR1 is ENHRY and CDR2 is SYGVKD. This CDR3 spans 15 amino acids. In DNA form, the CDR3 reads TGTGCCATCAGTGAGTCGGGGCAGCCTAATGAAAAACTGTTTTTT. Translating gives CAISESGQPNEKLFF.

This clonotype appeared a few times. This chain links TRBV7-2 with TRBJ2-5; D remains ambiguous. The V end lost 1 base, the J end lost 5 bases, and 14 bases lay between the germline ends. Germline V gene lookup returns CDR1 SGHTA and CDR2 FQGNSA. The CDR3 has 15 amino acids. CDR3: CASSLVLGFTETQYF. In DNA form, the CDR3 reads TGTGCCAGCAGCTTAGTTTTGGGGTTTACGGAGACCCAGTACTTC.

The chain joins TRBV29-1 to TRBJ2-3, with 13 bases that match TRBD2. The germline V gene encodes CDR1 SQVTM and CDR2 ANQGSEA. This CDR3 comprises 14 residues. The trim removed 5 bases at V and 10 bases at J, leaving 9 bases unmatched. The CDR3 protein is CSVPRLAGGPSQYF. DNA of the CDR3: TGCAGCGTTCCCCGACTAGCGGGAGGCCCCTCGCAGTATTTT.

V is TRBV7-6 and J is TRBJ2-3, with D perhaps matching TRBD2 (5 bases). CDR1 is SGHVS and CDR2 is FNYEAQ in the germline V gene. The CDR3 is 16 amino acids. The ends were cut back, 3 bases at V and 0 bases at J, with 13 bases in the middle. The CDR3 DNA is TGTGCCAGCAGCTTGACCAGCGGAGCTAGCACAGATACGCAGTATTTT. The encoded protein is CASSLTSGASTDTQYF.

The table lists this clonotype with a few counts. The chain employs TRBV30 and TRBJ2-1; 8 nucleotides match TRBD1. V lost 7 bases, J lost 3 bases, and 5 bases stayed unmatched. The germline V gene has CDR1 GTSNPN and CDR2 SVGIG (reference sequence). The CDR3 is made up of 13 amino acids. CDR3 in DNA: TGTGCCTATAGGACAGGGAACTACAATGAGCAGTTCTTC. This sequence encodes CAYRTGNYNEQFF.

CDR3 nucleotides: TGCAGTGCTCGCACCTCCGGGAGTGCCTACGAGCAGTACTTC. Amino acids: CSARTSGSAYEQYF. J is TRBJ2-7 and V is TRBV20-1, with D maybe TRBD2 (6 bases). The CDR3 consists of 14 residues. The V and J ends lost 5 bases and 2 bases respectively, with 16 bases between them. Looked up from germline, CDR1 is DFQATT and CDR2 is SNEGSKA (reference sequence).

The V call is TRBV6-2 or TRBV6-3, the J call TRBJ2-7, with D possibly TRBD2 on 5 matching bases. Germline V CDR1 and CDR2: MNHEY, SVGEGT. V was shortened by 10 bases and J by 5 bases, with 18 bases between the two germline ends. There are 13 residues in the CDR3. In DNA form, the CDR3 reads TGTGCCATCCGAGACTACGGAGGCGACGAGCAGTACTTC. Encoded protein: CAIRDYGGDEQYF.

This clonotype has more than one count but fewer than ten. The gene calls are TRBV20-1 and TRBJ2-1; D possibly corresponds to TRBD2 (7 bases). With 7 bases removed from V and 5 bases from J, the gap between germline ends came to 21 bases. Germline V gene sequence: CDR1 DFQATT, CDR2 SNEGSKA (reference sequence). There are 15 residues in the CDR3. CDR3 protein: CSGLGRRGTNNEQFF. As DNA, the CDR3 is TGCAGTGGTTTGGGGCGGCGGGGGACAAACAATGAGCAGTTCTTC.

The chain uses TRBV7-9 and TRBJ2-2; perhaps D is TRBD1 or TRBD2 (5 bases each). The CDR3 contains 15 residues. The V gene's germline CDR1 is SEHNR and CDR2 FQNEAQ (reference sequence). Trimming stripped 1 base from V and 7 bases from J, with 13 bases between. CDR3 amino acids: CASSLEWGYGGELFF. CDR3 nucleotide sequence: TGTGCCAGCAGCTTAGAGTGGGGGTACGGCGGGGAGCTGTTTTTT.

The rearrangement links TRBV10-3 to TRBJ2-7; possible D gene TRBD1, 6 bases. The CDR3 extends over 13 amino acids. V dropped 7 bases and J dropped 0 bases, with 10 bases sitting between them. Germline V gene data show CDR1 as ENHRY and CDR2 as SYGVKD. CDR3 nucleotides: TGTGCCATCATGGGACAAAGCTCCTACGAGCAGTACTTC. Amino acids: CAIMGQSSYEQYF.

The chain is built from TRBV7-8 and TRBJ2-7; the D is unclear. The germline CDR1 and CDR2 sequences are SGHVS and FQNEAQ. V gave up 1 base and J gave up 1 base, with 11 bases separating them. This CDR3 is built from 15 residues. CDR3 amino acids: CASSLGRRSSYEQYF. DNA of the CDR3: TGTGCCAGCAGCTTAGGGAGACGAAGTTCCTACGAGCAGTACTTC.

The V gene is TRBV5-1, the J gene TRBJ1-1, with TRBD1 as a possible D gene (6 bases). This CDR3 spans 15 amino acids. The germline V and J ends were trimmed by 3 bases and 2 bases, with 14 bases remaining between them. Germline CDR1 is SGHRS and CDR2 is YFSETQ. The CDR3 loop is CASSSIGQINTEAFF. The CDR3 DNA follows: TGCGCCAGCAGCTCGATAGGACAGATCAACACTGAAGCTTTCTTT.

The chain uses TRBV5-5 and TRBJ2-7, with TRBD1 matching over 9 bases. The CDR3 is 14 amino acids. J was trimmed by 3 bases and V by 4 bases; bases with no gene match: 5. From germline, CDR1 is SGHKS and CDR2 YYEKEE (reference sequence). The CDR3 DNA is TGTGCCAGCAGCGTACAGACAGGGGGCTACGAGCAGTACTTC. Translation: CASSVQTGGYEQYF.

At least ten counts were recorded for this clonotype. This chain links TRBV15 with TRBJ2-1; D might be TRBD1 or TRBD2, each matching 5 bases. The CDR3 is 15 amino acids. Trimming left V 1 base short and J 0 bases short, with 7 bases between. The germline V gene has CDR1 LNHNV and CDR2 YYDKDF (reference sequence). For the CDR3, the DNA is TGTGCCACCAGCAGAGGGGGGAGCTCCTACAATGAGCAGTTCTTC. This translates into CATSRGGSSYNEQFF.

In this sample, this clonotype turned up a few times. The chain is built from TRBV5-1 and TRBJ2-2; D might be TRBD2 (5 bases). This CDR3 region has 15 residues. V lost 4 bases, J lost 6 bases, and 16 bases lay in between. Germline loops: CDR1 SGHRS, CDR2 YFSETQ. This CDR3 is CASSPGPREPGELFF. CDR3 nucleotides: TGCGCCAGCAGCCCCGGCCCGAGGGAGCCCGGGGAGCTGTTTTTT.

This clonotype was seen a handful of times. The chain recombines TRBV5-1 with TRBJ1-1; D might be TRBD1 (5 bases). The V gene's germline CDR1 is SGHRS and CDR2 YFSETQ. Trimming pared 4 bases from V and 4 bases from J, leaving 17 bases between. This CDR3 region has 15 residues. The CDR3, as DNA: TGCGCCAGCAGCAACCATATTCAGGGAGCCACTGAAGCTTTCTTT. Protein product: CASSNHIQGATEAFF.

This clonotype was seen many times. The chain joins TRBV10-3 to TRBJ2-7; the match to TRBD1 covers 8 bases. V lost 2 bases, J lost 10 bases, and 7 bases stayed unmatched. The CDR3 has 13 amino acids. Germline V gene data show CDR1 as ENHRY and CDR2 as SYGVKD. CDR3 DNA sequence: TGTGCCATCAGTGAGACCGGACAGGGCCGACAGTACTTC. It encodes CAISETGQGRQYF.

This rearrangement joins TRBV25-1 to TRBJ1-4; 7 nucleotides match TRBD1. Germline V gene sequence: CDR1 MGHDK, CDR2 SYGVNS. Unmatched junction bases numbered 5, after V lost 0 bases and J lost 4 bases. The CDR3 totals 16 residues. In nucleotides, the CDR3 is TGTGCCAGCAGTGAATACGTGGCAGGGGGTAATGAAAAACTGTTTTTT. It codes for CASSEYVAGGNEKLFF.

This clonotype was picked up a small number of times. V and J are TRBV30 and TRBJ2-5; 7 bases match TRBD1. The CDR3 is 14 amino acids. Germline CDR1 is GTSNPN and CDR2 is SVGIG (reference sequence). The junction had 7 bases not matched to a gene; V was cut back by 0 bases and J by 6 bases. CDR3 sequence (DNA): TGTGCCTGGAGTGTAGGGGGACAGACTAAGACCCAGTACTTC. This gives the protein CAWSVGGQTKTQYF.

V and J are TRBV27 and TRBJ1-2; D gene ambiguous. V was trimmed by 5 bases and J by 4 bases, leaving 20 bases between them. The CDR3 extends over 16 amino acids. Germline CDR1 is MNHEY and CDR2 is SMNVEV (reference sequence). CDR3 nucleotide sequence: TGTGCCAGCAGTACACGGCCGGACGCCAGCGGCTATGGCTACACCTTC. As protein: CASSTRPDASGYGYTF.

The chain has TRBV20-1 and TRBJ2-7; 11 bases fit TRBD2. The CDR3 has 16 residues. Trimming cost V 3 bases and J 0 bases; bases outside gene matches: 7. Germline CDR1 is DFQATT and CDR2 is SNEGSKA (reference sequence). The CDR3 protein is CSARPSGGPSSYEQYF. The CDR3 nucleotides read TGCAGTGCTAGGCCTAGCGGGGGGCCGAGCTCCTACGAGCAGTACTTC.

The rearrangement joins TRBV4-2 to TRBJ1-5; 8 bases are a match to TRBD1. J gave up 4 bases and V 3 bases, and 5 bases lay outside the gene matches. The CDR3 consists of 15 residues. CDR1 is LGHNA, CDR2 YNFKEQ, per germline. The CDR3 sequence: CASSQPTGVNQPQHF. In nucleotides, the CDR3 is TGTGCCAGCAGCCAGCCGACAGGGGTAAATCAGCCCCAGCATTTT.